A single sample is the source of the 20 T cell receptor beta chains below, sequenced in a study of PD-L1 blockade in urothelial cancer. Produced via immunoSEQ multiplex PCR; TCRdb's table is partial and in-frame only. The sample yields some 25,000 clones, approximately 88% seen once. This specimen consisted of PBMCs, obtained around atezolizumab (anti-PD-L1) treatment. The receptors stem from a man in his 70s with urothelial cancer.

This chain links TRBV5-1 with TRBJ2-1; 7 positions match TRBD1. J was trimmed by 6 bases and V by 0 bases; bases with no gene match: 9. CDR1 and CDR2 from the germline V gene are SGHRS and YFSETQ. The CDR3 has 16 amino acids. The DNA of the CDR3 is TGCGCCAGCAGCTTGGAGACAGGGACCCCTTCCAATGAGCAGTTCTTC. This codes for CASSLETGTPSNEQFF.

There are a few counts of this clone. This chain links TRBV28 with TRBJ2-4; 8 nucleotides line up with TRBD2. The CDR3 runs 11 residues. CDR1 MDHEN and CDR2 SYDVKM come from the germline V gene. V lost 7 bases and J lost 8; bases outside the gene matches: 1. CDR3 DNA sequence: TGTGCCAGCATCGGGGGGGACATTCAGTACTTC. Its translation: CASIGGDIQYF. The whole variable domain, filled in from reference TRBV28 and TRBJ2-4, reads DVKVTQSSRYLVKRTGEKVFLECVQDMDHENMFWYRQDPGLGLRLIYFSYDVKMKEKGDIPEGYSVSREKKERFSLILESASTNQTSMYLCASIGGDIQYFGAGTRLSVL.

The V and J genes are TRBV19 and TRBJ2-7; D may be TRBD1 (7 bases). Germline lookup yields CDR1 LNHDA and CDR2 SQIVND (reference sequence). The CDR3 runs to 14 residues. Trimming left V 2 bases short and J 3 bases short, with 11 bases between. As DNA, the CDR3 is TGTGCCAGTAGTATATCGGGGGACAGCTACGAGCAGTACTTC. Translated: CASSISGDSYEQYF. The whole variable domain, remainder taken from reference TRBV19 and TRBJ2-7, is DGGITQSPKYLFRKEGQNVTLSCEQNLNHDAMYWYRQDPGQGLRLIYYSQIVNDFQKGDIAEGYSVSREKKESFPLTVTSAQKNPTAFYLCASSISGDSYEQYFGPGTRLTVT.

The V gene is TRBV5-1, the J gene TRBJ2-3; 10 bases line up with TRBD2. CDR1 and CDR2 from the germline V gene are SGHRS and YFSETQ. The CDR3 covers 17 residues. V shed 4 bases, J shed 3 bases, and the junction held 11 bases outside the gene matches. The CDR3 DNA reads TGCGCCAGCAGCGAGGAGGCTAGCGGGAGCCTTACAGATACGCAGTATTTT. Translated: CASSEEASGSLTDTQYF. Together with reference TRBV5-1 and TRBJ2-3, the CDR3 gives the full variable domain: KAGVTQTPRYLIKTRGQQVTLSCSPISGHRSVSWYQQTPGQGLQFLFEYFSETQRNKGNFPGRFSGRQFSNSRSEMNVSTLELGDSALYLCASSEEASGSLTDTQYFGPGTRLTVL.

In its sample, this clone was seen a few times. The J gene is TRBJ1-1, the V gene TRBV30; D is unclear. V shed 6 bases and J shed 1 base, with 12 bases lying between them. CDR3 length: 13 residues. The germline V gene encodes CDR1 GTSNPN and CDR2 SVGIG (reference sequence). The CDR3 sequence is CACKEGGNTEAFF. CDR3 nucleotides: TGTGCCTGCAAAGAGGGAGGGAACACTGAAGCTTTCTTT.

The CDR3 nucleotides read TGTGCCAGCAGTTACTCGAGAGTTTCGCTAAGATACGAGCAGTACTTC. It specifies CASSYSRVSLRYEQYF. The rearrangement links TRBV6-5 to TRBJ2-7; unclear D gene. The V end was cut by 0 bases, the J end by 4 bases, with 16 bases between. The CDR3 totals 16 residues. The V gene's germline CDR1 is MNHEY and CDR2 SVGAGI.

The CDR3 DNA is TGTGCCAGCAGTGAAGCGTCCGGGAGCTCCTACAATGAGCAGTTCTTC. It translates to CASSEASGSSYNEQFF. The chain combines TRBV2 with TRBJ2-1, with TRBD2 as a possible D gene (6 bases). Germline assignment: CDR1 SNHLY and CDR2 FYNNEI. Trimming pared 0 bases from V and 0 bases from J, leaving 9 bases between. This CDR3 contains 16 residues.

The chain has TRBV28 and TRBJ2-6; a possible D gene is TRBD2 (5 bases). CDR1 MDHEN and CDR2 SYDVKM come from the germline V gene. This CDR3 contains 13 residues. The germline V and J ends were trimmed by 11 bases and 0 bases, with 8 bases remaining between them. In DNA, the CDR3 is TGTGCCGGAGGCGTCTCTGGGGCCAACGTCCTGACTTTC. Protein: CAGGVSGANVLTF.

The rearrangement joins TRBV4-1 to TRBJ1-2; 10 positions agree with TRBD1. CDR1 MGHRA and CDR2 YSYEKL come from the germline V gene. The J segment lost 6 bases and the V segment lost 4 bases, leaving 8 bases of the junction unmatched. The CDR3 consists of 15 residues. CDR3 sequence: CASSPMTGGANGYTF. As DNA, the CDR3 is TGCGCCAGCAGCCCTATGACAGGGGGCGCGAATGGCTACACCTTC.

In nucleotides, the CDR3 is TGTGCCAGTAGTAGGCTAGCCAATGAGCAGTTCTTC. It yields the protein CASSRLANEQFF. The chain uses TRBV19 and TRBJ2-1, with D maybe TRBD2 (5 bases). This CDR3 comprises 12 residues. V was pared by 4 bases and J by 6 bases, with 7 bases between. Germline CDR1 reads LNHDA; CDR2 reads SQIVND (reference sequence).

The V and J genes are TRBV27 and TRBJ2-1; 9 positions match TRBD2. V lost 3 bases, J lost 7 bases, and 16 bases stayed unmatched. This CDR3 contains 18 residues. Looked up from germline, CDR1 is MNHEY and CDR2 is SMNVEV (reference sequence). CDR3 DNA sequence: TGTGCCAGCAGTTTGACCACGAAGCGGGAGGCCAAGAGGAATGAGCAGTTCTTC. It yields the protein CASSLTTKREAKRNEQFF.

In its sample, this clone was seen a few times. This rearrangement joins TRBV7-8 to TRBJ2-1; 7 bases are shared with TRBD1. Germline CDR1 and CDR2: SGHVS and FQNEAQ. V trimming: 5 bases; J trimming: 8 bases; junction bases outside the gene matches: 12. The CDR3 loop spans 15 amino acids. The CDR3 sequence is CASSPDRAREHEQFF. The CDR3 coding sequence is TGTGCCAGCAGCCCAGACAGGGCTCGAGAGCATGAGCAGTTCTTC.

The chain joins TRBV30 to TRBJ2-1; D might be TRBD1 (6 bases). This CDR3 contains 15 residues. Germline values: CDR1 GTSNPN, CDR2 SVGIG (reference sequence). V was pared by 2 bases and J by 4 bases, with 15 bases between. CDR3 DNA: TGTGCCTGGAGTCAAACGGGACACAGTTACAATGAGCAGTTCTTC. This codes for CAWSQTGHSYNEQFF.

The chain combines TRBV5-1 with TRBJ1-4; the D gene is possibly TRBD1 (6 bases). From germline, CDR1 is SGHRS and CDR2 YFSETQ. V gave up 0 bases and J gave up 8 bases, with 14 bases separating them. CDR3 length equals 15 residues. CDR3 sequence (DNA): TGCGCCAGCAGCTTGGCCGCAGGGGCGGCGGAAAAACTGTTTTTT. Residues: CASSLAAGAAEKLFF.

This chain links TRBV2 with TRBJ2-5, with D perhaps TRBD2 (6 bases). V gave up 7 bases and J gave up 5 bases, with 17 bases separating them. Germline values: CDR1 SNHLY, CDR2 FYNNEI. This CDR3 comprises 14 residues. The CDR3 DNA sequence: TGTGCCAGCATATTCGTACGGGCGGGGGAGACCCAGTACTTC. It yields the protein CASIFVRAGETQYF.

V is TRBV7-3 and J is TRBJ2-1, with 9 bases aligning to TRBD2. Losses at the gene ends were 4 bases for V and 6 bases for J; bases not matched to a gene: 10. The CDR3 length is 16 residues. CDR1 and CDR2 (germline): SGHTA, FQGTGA. CDR3 coding DNA: TGTGCCAGCAGCTCACCGACTAGCGGAGAGGGCAATGAGCAGTTCTTC. Encoded protein: CASSSPTSGEGNEQFF.

The V gene is TRBV19, the J gene TRBJ2-3, with a tentative D call TRBD2 (5 bases). Trimming removed 5 bases from V and 3 bases from J, with 21 bases in between. The CDR3 is 17 amino acids. The V gene's germline CDR1 is LNHDA and CDR2 SQIVND (reference sequence). CDR3 sequence (DNA): TGTGCCAGTAGTCCCCGAATAGCGCCTGGCGGGACAGATACGCAGTATTTT. Amino acids: CASSPRIAPGGTDTQYF.

The V and J genes are TRBV5-1 and TRBJ2-2; 12 positions agree with TRBD2. The junction had 28 bases not matched to a gene; V was cut back by 4 bases and J by 6 bases. The CDR3 extends over 23 amino acids. Germline loops: CDR1 SGHRS, CDR2 YFSETQ. The CDR3: CASSPGRPLGTSGLQVLSGELFF. The CDR3 bases are TGCGCCAGCAGCCCCGGACGGCCTCTCGGGACTAGCGGGCTCCAGGTCTTGTCCGGGGAGCTGTTTTTT.

The V and J genes are TRBV2 and TRBJ1-5; 9 bases map to TRBD1. Per the germline V gene, CDR1 is SNHLY and CDR2 is FYNNEI. The CDR3 has 14 residues. After removal of 5 bases from V and 6 bases from J, the junction contained 5 bases not matched to a gene. The CDR3 here is CASSTRTGVQPQHF. CDR3 in DNA: TGTGCCAGCAGTACACGGACAGGGGTTCAGCCCCAGCATTTT.

This chain links TRBV18 with TRBJ2-1; 12 bases are shared with TRBD2. CDR3 size: 18 residues. Germline-derived CDR1 and CDR2 are KGHSH and LQKENI. V was clipped by 3 bases and J by 0 bases; unmatched bases: 6. This CDR3 reads CASSPSSGGESSYNEQFF. In nucleotides, the CDR3 is TGTGCCAGCTCACCGTCTAGCGGGGGGGAAAGCTCCTACAATGAGCAGTTCTTC.